The source of this TCR beta chain is a study of response to subunit inactivated influenza vaccine. Findings and limits, study-wide: There was a suggestion from the authors that each seasonal influenza vaccination recruits few new T cells.

The germline gives CDR1 LGHNA, CDR2 YNFKEQ. The V gene lost 0 bases and the J gene lost 5 bases, with 16 bases spanning the gap. This CDR3 is built from 16 residues. This clonotype was seen more than once but under ten times. Its specificity is unknown. TCRdb re-called the RT-PCR reads through MiXCR, storing one row per CDR3 protein. The table records hundreds of thousands of distinct CDR3 sequences, less than 15% of them present only once. The TCR was taken from a man between 45 and 60 years old who received an inactivated influenza vaccine. The rearrangement links TRBV4-2 to TRBJ2-5; D possibly corresponds to TRBD2 (6 bases). Sequencing used non-naive T cells sorted from PBMCs, obtained 14 to 15 days before vaccination. DNA for the CDR3: TGTGCCAGCAGCCAAGATCTAGGGCGGAGCGGGGAGACCCAGTACTTC. It encodes CASSQDLGRSGETQYF.